Following are 21 T cell receptor beta chains from one sample sequenced in a study of cytomegalovirus exposure and HLA in healthy donors. This PCR relied on a set of 60 Vbeta primers and 13 Jbeta primers. The assay was immunoSEQ multiplex PCR, and TCRdb's table has in-frame clones only and misses some. This table has about 180,000 clones, 77% appearing once. The sequenced sample consisted of PBMCs. The receptors were sampled from a woman aged 25 to 39 in good health and CMV-seropositive.

The rearrangement joins TRBV7-8 to TRBJ1-5; D ambiguous. The CDR3 consists of 14 residues. CDR1 is SGHVS and CDR2 is FQNEAQ in the germline V gene. V was cut by 0 bases and J by 5 bases, with 8 bases left in between. The CDR3 DNA reads TGTGCCAGCAGCTTAGCAATCGGGGATCAGCCCCAGCATTTT. Protein: CASSLAIGDQPQHF.

The chain combines TRBV5-1 with TRBJ2-2, with 9 bases identical to TRBD2. The germline V gene encodes CDR1 SGHRS and CDR2 YFSETQ. V was pared by 4 bases and J by 6 bases, with 7 bases of the junction left unmatched. The CDR3 is 15 residues long. The CDR3 loop reads CASSIVAGDAGELFF. For the CDR3, the DNA is TGCGCCAGCAGCATAGTAGCGGGAGATGCCGGGGAGCTGTTTTTT.

The chain combines TRBV28 with TRBJ2-7, with D possibly TRBD2 on 5 matching bases. Trimming took off 6 bases at V and 1 base at J, with 10 bases between the two ends. Per germline, CDR1 MDHEN and CDR2 SYDVKM. The CDR3 totals 13 residues. The DNA of the CDR3 is TGTGCCAGCAGCCCGGGATTTTCCTACGAGCAGTACTTC. Amino acids: CASSPGFSYEQYF.

The chain employs TRBV15 and TRBJ2-3, with TRBD2 matching over 8 bases. CDR1 LNHNV and CDR2 YYDKDF come from the germline V gene (reference sequence). The CDR3 runs to 16 residues. J was trimmed by 0 bases and V by 3 bases; bases with no gene match: 5. For the CDR3, the DNA is TGTGCCACCAGCAGTCGAGGACTAGCTAGCACAGATACGCAGTATTTT. Its protein product is CATSSRGLASTDTQYF.

The chain links TRBV7-3 to TRBJ1-1; no clear D gene. This CDR3 is 15 amino acids long. Trimming removed 2 bases from V and 3 bases from J, with 13 bases in between. Germline V lookup: CDR1 SGHTA, CDR2 FQGTGA. In DNA, the CDR3 is TGTGCCAGCAGCTTAGACGGAGGAGTGGACACTGAAGCTTTCTTT. Translating it yields CASSLDGGVDTEAFF.

The gene calls are TRBV6-1 and TRBJ1-5; D gene unclear. The V end lost 10 bases, the J end lost 4 bases, and 17 bases lay between the germline ends. Germline V lookup: CDR1 MNHNS, CDR2 SASEGT. The CDR3 runs to 14 residues. CDR3 residues: CANSLEGINQPQHF. The CDR3 DNA follows: TGTGCCAACTCCTTAGAGGGCATTAATCAGCCCCAGCATTTT.

The J gene is TRBJ2-3, the V gene TRBV6-5; TRBD2 aligns across 11 bases. Germline loops: CDR1 MNHEY, CDR2 SVGAGI. CDR3 size: 15 residues. V was clipped by 6 bases and J by 4 bases; unmatched bases: 6. This CDR3 is CASSRLAGSPDTQYF. CDR3 DNA sequence: TGTGCCAGCAGCCGACTAGCGGGATCCCCAGATACGCAGTATTTT.

This clone was seen more than once but under ten times. This chain connects TRBV6-5 to TRBJ2-2; D remains ambiguous. CDR1 and CDR2 from the germline V gene are MNHEY and SVGAGI. The CDR3 spans 14 residues. The ends were cut back, 0 bases at V and 5 bases at J, with 7 bases in the middle. CDR3 nucleotides: TGTGCCAGCAGTTACTCGAGGCAGACCGGGGAGCTGTTTTTT. As protein: CASSYSRQTGELFF.

The J gene is TRBJ2-6, the V gene TRBV5-1; 8 bases agree with TRBD1. Germline V gene data show CDR1 as SGHRS and CDR2 as YFSETQ. The junction had 6 bases not matched to a gene; V was cut back by 5 bases and J by 2 bases. CDR3 length: 16 residues. As DNA, the CDR3 is TGCGCCAGCAGTCGGCCAGGGGGCACTGGGGCCAACGTCCTGACTTTC. This codes for CASSRPGGTGANVLTF. The complete variable domain, with remaining parts taken from reference TRBV5-1 and TRBJ2-6, reads KAGVTQTPRYLIKTRGQQVTLSCSPISGHRSVSWYQQTPGQGLQFLFEYFSETQRNKGNFPGRFSGRQFSNSRSEMNVSTLELGDSALYLCASSRPGGTGANVLTFGAGSRLTVL.

The chain is built from TRBV19 and TRBJ2-1, with 14 bases that match TRBD2. Germline CDR1 LNHDA, CDR2 SQIVND (reference sequence). The trim removed 6 bases at V and 9 bases at J, leaving 10 bases unmatched. The CDR3 length is 16 residues. The chain's CDR3 is CASRRVGLAGVAEQFF. CDR3 nucleotide sequence: TGTGCCAGTAGGCGGGTGGGACTAGCGGGAGTCGCTGAGCAGTTCTTC.

The V call is TRBV30, the J call TRBJ2-3; 8 nucleotides match TRBD1. The CDR3 sequence is 13 residues long. V lost 5 bases, J lost 4 bases, and 5 bases stayed unmatched. Germline V CDR1 and CDR2: GTSNPN, SVGIG (reference sequence). The DNA of the CDR3 is TGTGCCTGGGGGACAGGCAGCCCAGATACGCAGTATTTT. As protein: CAWGTGSPDTQYF.

The rearrangement joins TRBV19 to TRBJ1-4, with 8 bases matching TRBD1. The CDR3 is 14 residues long. V lost 3 bases to trimming and J lost 7 bases; unmatched junction nucleotides: 4. The germline CDR1 and CDR2 sequences are LNHDA and SQIVND (reference sequence). The CDR3 is CASSIGQGGEKLFF. The CDR3 DNA reads TGTGCCAGTAGTATCGGACAGGGCGGTGAAAAACTGTTTTTT.

The chain is built from TRBV11-2 and TRBJ2-1; the match to TRBD2 covers 10 bases. The CDR3 spans 15 residues. Looked up from germline, CDR1 is SGHAT and CDR2 is FQNNGV. Trimming took 1 base from V and 6 from J; bases not matched to a gene: 3. The CDR3 nucleotides read TGTGCCAGCAGCTTAGGAGCGGGAGGGCTCAATGAGCAGTTCTTC. This translates into CASSLGAGGLNEQFF. The full variable domain, in which reference TRBV11-2 and TRBJ2-1 provide the parts outside the CDR3, is EAGVAQSPRYKIIEKRQSVAFWCNPISGHATLYWYQQILGQGPKLLIQFQNNGVVDDSQLPKDRFSAERLKGVDSTLKIQPAKLEDSAVYLCASSLGAGGLNEQFFGPGTRLTVL.

V is TRBV7-8 and J is TRBJ2-5, with 14 bases aligning to TRBD2. The CDR3 has 16 residues. The V gene's germline CDR1 is SGHVS and CDR2 FQNEAQ. V lost 5 bases to trimming and J lost 3 bases; unmatched junction nucleotides: 5. The DNA of the CDR3 is TGTGCCAGCAGCCCGACTAGCGGGAGGGCCGAAGAGACCCAGTACTTC. Amino acids: CASSPTSGRAEETQYF. The complete variable domain, with remaining parts taken from reference TRBV7-8 and TRBJ2-5, reads GAGVSQSPRYKVAKRGQDVALRCDPISGHVSLFWYQQALGQGPEFLTYFQNEAQLDKSGLPSDRFFAERPEGSVSTLKIQRTQQEDSAVYLCASSPTSGRAEETQYFGPGTRLLVL.

J is TRBJ2-2 and V is TRBV10-3, with a weak D call TRBD2 (6 bases). Trimming stripped 0 bases from V and 6 bases from J, with 8 bases between. Germline V gene lookup returns CDR1 ENHRY and CDR2 SYGVKD. The CDR3 consists of 14 residues. The CDR3 loop is CAISESGGAGELFF. CDR3 coding DNA: TGTGCCATCAGTGAGTCGGGCGGGGCCGGGGAGCTGTTTTTT.

This clone was detected once. The chain links TRBV10-3 to TRBJ1-5, with D perhaps matching TRBD1 (5 bases). The CDR3 totals 14 residues. Germline CDR1 ENHRY, CDR2 SYGVKD. Trimming removed 10 bases from V and 0 bases from J, with 13 bases in between. The CDR3 region has the DNA TGTGCCACTTGCAGGGATTATAGCAATCAGCCCCAGCATTTT. Its protein is CATCRDYSNQPQHF.

This sequence joins TRBV27 and TRBJ2-7, with D tentatively TRBD2 (6 bases). Trimming pared 3 bases from V and 2 bases from J, leaving 23 bases between. This CDR3 is 18 amino acids long. The germline gives CDR1 MNHEY, CDR2 SMNVEV (reference sequence). Written as DNA, the CDR3 is TGTGCCAGCAGTTTCACCTCAACGCGGGGCCGTGCAACCTACGAGCAGTACTTC. Translating it yields CASSFTSTRGRATYEQYF.

This rearrangement joins TRBV28 to TRBJ1-5; D not certain. Trimming cost V 2 bases and J 0 bases, with 20 bases left between them. Germline V gene lookup returns CDR1 MDHEN and CDR2 SYDVKM. The CDR3 extends over 19 amino acids. DNA of the CDR3: TGTGCCAGCAGTTTAGCCGCCTTGGGCAGCCACCATAGCAATCAGCCCCAGCATTTT. Encoded protein: CASSLAALGSHHSNQPQHF.

This clone turned up a few times. The genes are TRBV11-2 and TRBJ2-5, with D perhaps matching TRBD1 or TRBD2 (7 bases each). The CDR3 runs to 15 residues. Looked up from germline, CDR1 is SGHAT and CDR2 is FQNNGV. Trimming stripped 5 bases from V and 2 bases from J, with 15 bases between. CDR3 nucleotides: TGTGCCAGCAGCCTAGGGAGGGGGCGGCAAGAGACCCAGTACTTC. This gives the protein CASSLGRGRQETQYF.

This rearrangement joins TRBV9 to TRBJ1-2; maybe TRBD1 (5 bases). V lost 6 bases and J lost 3, with 15 bases in between. Germline CDR1 is SGDLS and CDR2 is YYNGEE. The CDR3 runs to 14 residues. The CDR3 spells CASTPGVEDYGYTF. DNA for the CDR3: TGTGCCAGCACTCCGGGGGTGGAGGACTATGGCTACACCTTC. The full variable domain, with the rest looked up from reference TRBV9 and TRBJ1-2, is DSGVTQTPKHLITATGQRVTLRCSPRSGDLSVYWYQQSLDQGLQFLIQYYNGEERAKGNILERFSAQQFPDLHSELNLSSLELGDSALYFCASTPGVEDYGYTFGSGTRLTVV.

CDR3 region: CASSFRQGFMETQYF. CDR3 coding DNA: TGTGCCAGCAGCTTTCGACAGGGTTTTATGGAGACCCAGTACTTC. This sequence joins TRBV5-5 and TRBJ2-5; TRBD1 agrees at 7 bases. This CDR3 region has 15 residues. J lost 5 bases, V lost 2 bases, and 9 bases had no gene match. Germline V gene sequence: CDR1 SGHKS, CDR2 YYEKEE (reference sequence).